This TCR beta chain was found in a study of somatic mutations in cytotoxic T cells in rheumatoid arthritis. Turning to the study itself: Flow sorting at nearly 100% purity was applied to some V beta antibody-stained T-cell populations, which included V beta1+ cells sequenced for TCRB. General study results and limits: Unidentified antigens were the targets of the expanded CD8+ clones. Multiple comparisons were not accounted for in the slight TRBV07 underrepresentation seen in rheumatoid arthritis patients.

TCRdb's table, derived via immunoSEQ multiplex PCR, lists solely in-frame clones and lacks some. The sample records approximately 15,000 clones, approximately 80% being singletons. The CDR3 has 16 residues. The trim removed 3 bases at V and 1 base at J, leaving 7 bases unmatched. Germline CDR1 MNHNS, CDR2 SASEGT. Magnetic beads with positive selection isolated CD4+ and CD8+ fractions, whose purity was verified by flow cytometry. Turning to this clone: Its antigen is unknown.

Material: CD8+ T cells sorted from blood. This chain links TRBV6-1 with TRBJ1-1; 8 bases align to TRBD1. The source of this sequence is an adult with rheumatoid arthritis. The CDR3 protein is CASSDPRQGWNTEAFF. DNA of the CDR3: TGTGCCAGCAGTGACCCTAGACAGGGGTGGAACACTGAAGCTTTCTTT.